This entry lists 8 T cell receptor beta chains sequenced from one sample in a study of cytomegalovirus exposure and HLA in healthy donors (TCRdb year 2017). The library was made by the immunoSEQ multiplex PCR assay. For the multiplex PCR, a mixture combining 60 forward primers for TCR Vbeta segments and 13 reverse primers for TCR Jbeta segments was used. In its TCRdb copy, this immuneACCESS table keeps in-frame sequences only and misses some clones. Where compared with another copy, unresolved V genes explain less than half of these, and the others have no known cause. The sample records about 130,000 clones, around 77% of which are singletons. Together, the top ten hold around 1.2% of the sample. Specimen: PBMCs. These TCRs come from a man aged 45-65 years in good health and CMV-seronegative.

This clone was counted a few times. This chain links TRBV7-8 with TRBJ2-3; 10 bases are a match to TRBD2. Trimming cost V 5 bases and J 4 bases; bases outside gene matches: 6. The CDR3 consists of 15 residues. CDR1 is SGHVS and CDR2 is FQNEAQ in the germline V gene. CDR3 DNA: TGTGCCAGCAGCCCTATAAGCGGGAGGGCAGATACGCAGTATTTT. It specifies CASSPISGRADTQYF.

V usage is TRBV30 and J usage is TRBJ1-5; possibly TRBD1 for D (6 bases). Germline V gene data show CDR1 as GTSNPN and CDR2 as SVGIG (reference sequence). The V and J ends lost 8 bases and 0 bases respectively, with 23 bases between them. The CDR3 sequence is 17 residues long. CDR3 region: CAASGAGTPFSNQPQHF. The CDR3 DNA sequence: TGTGCCGCATCGGGTGCCGGGACACCTTTTAGCAATCAGCCCCAGCATTTT.

The chain links TRBV6-6 to TRBJ2-5, with 10 bases aligning to TRBD2. After removal of 4 bases from V and 5 bases from J, the junction contained 4 bases not matched to a gene. The V gene's germline CDR1 is MNHNY and CDR2 SVGAGI (reference sequence). The CDR3 sequence is 14 residues long. DNA of the CDR3: TGTGCCAGCAGTTCCCAACTAGCGGGGGAGACCCAGTACTTC. The encoded protein is CASSSQLAGETQYF.

The chain recombines TRBV14 with TRBJ2-1; tentatively, D is TRBD1 (6 bases). Germline V gene sequence: CDR1 SGHDN, CDR2 FVKESK. V lost 8 bases and J 8 bases, leaving 22 bases between the germline ends. CDR3 length: 15 residues. The CDR3: CASSPLGGEGDEQFF. CDR3 nucleotides: TGTGCCAGCTCCCCCTTAGGGGGAGAGGGAGATGAGCAGTTCTTC.

V usage is TRBV28 and J usage is TRBJ1-2, with no clear D. V lost 6 bases and J 7 bases, leaving 9 bases between the germline ends. The germline gives CDR1 MDHEN, CDR2 SYDVKM. The CDR3 is 11 residues long. CDR3 sequence (DNA): TGTGCCAGCAGCCACACCCGTGGCTACACCTTC. Translating it yields CASSHTRGYTF.

This clone was observed a handful of times. The J gene is TRBJ2-7, the V gene TRBV5-1; 11 bases agree with TRBD2. With 0 bases clipped from V and 3 bases from J, the junction kept 14 bases outside the gene matches. Per germline, CDR1 SGHRS and CDR2 YFSETQ. This CDR3 region has 19 residues. The CDR3 nucleotides read TGCGCCAGCAGCTTGGCCTTGAGACTAGCGGGATCTCGCCTCTACGAGCAGTACTTC. The encoded protein is CASSLALRLAGSRLYEQYF.

The chain joins TRBV27 to TRBJ2-3, with TRBD2 identical over 7 bases. This CDR3 region has 16 residues. V trimming: 6 bases; J trimming: 2 bases; junction bases outside the gene matches: 11. The germline CDR1 and CDR2 sequences are MNHEY and SMNVEV (reference sequence). The CDR3 reads CASRTSSTLITDTQYF. CDR3 bases: TGTGCCAGCAGGACTAGCTCAACCCTAATCACAGATACGCAGTATTTT.

CDR3 in DNA: TGTGCCAGCAGCGTAGCCCAGGACACAGATACGCAGTATTTT. Translation gives CASSVAQDTDTQYF. This chain links TRBV9 with TRBJ2-3, with unresolved D. V gave up 0 bases and J gave up 2 bases, with 7 bases separating them. The CDR3 is 14 amino acids. Per the germline V gene, CDR1 is SGDLS and CDR2 is YYNGEE.